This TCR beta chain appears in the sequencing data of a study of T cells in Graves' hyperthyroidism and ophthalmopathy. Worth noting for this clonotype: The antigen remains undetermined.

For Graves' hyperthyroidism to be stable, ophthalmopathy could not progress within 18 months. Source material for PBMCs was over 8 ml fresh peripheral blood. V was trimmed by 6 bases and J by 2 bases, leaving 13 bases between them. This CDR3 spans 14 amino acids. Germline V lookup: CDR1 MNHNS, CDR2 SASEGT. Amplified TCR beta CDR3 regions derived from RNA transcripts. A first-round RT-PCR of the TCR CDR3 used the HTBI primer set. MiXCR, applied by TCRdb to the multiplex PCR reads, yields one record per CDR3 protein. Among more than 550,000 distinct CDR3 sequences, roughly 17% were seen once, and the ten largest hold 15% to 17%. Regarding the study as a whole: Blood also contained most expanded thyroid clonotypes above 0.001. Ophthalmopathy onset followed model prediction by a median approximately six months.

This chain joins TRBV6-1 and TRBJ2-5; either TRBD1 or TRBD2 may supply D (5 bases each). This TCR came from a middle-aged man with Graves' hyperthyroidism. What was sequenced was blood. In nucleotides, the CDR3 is TGTGCCAGCAGGTCGGGGACGGTGCAAGAGACCCAGTACTTC. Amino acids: CASRSGTVQETQYF.